Each of the 18 T cell receptor beta chains below was sequenced from the same sample in a study of cytomegalovirus exposure and HLA in healthy donors. A multiplex PCR was run with 60 Vbeta primers and 13 Jbeta primers. Profiling relied on immunoSEQ multiplex PCR, and the TCRdb table lists in-frame clones only, not all of them. In the table there are 150,000 to 200,000 clones, 75% to 80% of which are singletons. The sample consisted of PBMCs. Receptor source: a woman aged 40 to 49 in good health and CMV-seropositive.

The rearrangement uses TRBV6-5 and TRBJ2-7; 7 bases agree with TRBD1. CDR1 is MNHEY and CDR2 is SVGAGI in the germline V gene. V gave up 6 bases and J gave up 0 bases; unmatched junction bases: 5. The CDR3 loop spans 14 amino acids. The CDR3 reads CASRGDSFSYEQYF. As DNA, the CDR3 is TGTGCCAGCAGAGGGGACAGCTTCTCCTACGAGCAGTACTTC.

This rearrangement joins TRBV11-3 to TRBJ2-7, with 7 bases matching TRBD1. Germline CDR1 SGHNT, CDR2 YENEEA. The CDR3 sequence is 14 residues long. With V trimmed by 3 bases and J by 0 bases, 2 bases remained unmatched. In DNA form, the CDR3 reads TGTGCCAGCAGCTTCGGGACAGCCTCCTACGAGCAGTACTTC. It specifies CASSFGTASYEQYF.

This clone was detected only a few times. Mismatch with germline at one junction end may stem from a read error. The chain combines TRBV6-1 with TRBJ2-7, with a weak D call TRBD2 (6 bases). The CDR3 runs to 14 residues. Germline V gene data show CDR1 as MNHNS and CDR2 as SASEGT. The CDR3 nucleotides are TGTGCCAGCATTGAAGGCGGGGTCTCCTACGAGCAGTACTTC. Its protein product is CASIEGGVSYEQYF.

This chain connects TRBV7-6 to TRBJ2-2; perhaps TRBD2 as D (5 bases). The CDR3 is 15 amino acids. Germline lookup yields CDR1 SGHVS and CDR2 FNYEAQ. The ends were cut back, 6 bases at V and 0 bases at J, with 11 bases in the middle. Written as DNA, the CDR3 is TGTGCCAGCAGAGAGGGTTTAGCGAACACCGGGGAGCTGTTTTTT. As protein: CASREGLANTGELFF.

The gene calls are TRBV6-5 and TRBJ1-1; no reliable D call. Per the germline V gene, CDR1 is MNHEY and CDR2 is SVGAGI. V shed 4 bases and J shed 3 bases, with 6 bases lying between them. The CDR3 contains 12 residues. The CDR3 region has the DNA TGTGCCAGCAGTTCCGGGTACACTGAAGCTTTCTTT. Translating it yields CASSSGYTEAFF.

V is TRBV6-4 and J is TRBJ2-6; 8 bases map to TRBD1. The germline V gene has CDR1 MRHNA and CDR2 SNTAGT. CDR3 size: 16 residues. With V trimmed by 6 bases and J by 4 bases, 8 bases remained unmatched. DNA of the CDR3: TGTGCCAGCAGCCCCCAGGGGGCGTCGGGGGCCAACGTCCTGACTTTC. This encodes CASSPQGASGANVLTF.

This chain joins TRBV6-4 and TRBJ1-2, with 7 bases that match TRBD1. The CDR3 runs 19 residues. Trimming took 1 base from V and 4 from J; bases not matched to a gene: 18. Germline V lookup: CDR1 MRHNA, CDR2 SNTAGT. DNA of the CDR3: TGTGCCAGCAGTGACTTTATAGGGGGCGCGGTATCATCCCCCTATGGCTACACCTTC. This sequence encodes CASSDFIGGAVSSPYGYTF.

This chain connects TRBV6-5 to TRBJ1-1; a possible D gene is TRBD1 (6 bases). Germline CDR1 and CDR2: MNHEY and SVGAGI. This CDR3 comprises 15 residues. V shed 8 bases and J shed 3 bases, with 19 bases lying between them. CDR3 DNA: TGTGCCAGCTGCCCAACAGGGAGGGGGTACACTGAAGCTTTCTTT. It yields the protein CASCPTGRGYTEAFF.

This rearrangement joins TRBV10-3 to TRBJ2-7; 10 bases align to TRBD1. V was pared by 5 bases and J by 5 bases, with 6 bases of the junction left unmatched. This CDR3 comprises 14 residues. CDR1 is ENHRY and CDR2 is SYGVKD in the germline V gene. The CDR3 nucleotides are TGTGCCATCAGTCGGACAGGGGGAATGAACGAGCAGTACTTC. Its translation: CAISRTGGMNEQYF.

The chain recombines TRBV19 with TRBJ1-5, with TRBD1 as a possible D gene (5 bases). The CDR3 extends over 17 amino acids. V was shortened by 1 base and J by 2 bases, with 15 bases between the two germline ends. Germline loops: CDR1 LNHDA, CDR2 SQIVND (reference sequence). This CDR3 reads CASSIVSGREGNQPQHF. The CDR3 DNA is TGTGCCAGTAGTATAGTCTCTGGCAGGGAGGGCAATCAGCCCCAGCATTTT. The complete variable domain, with remaining parts taken from reference TRBV19 and TRBJ1-5, reads DGGITQSPKYLFRKEGQNVTLSCEQNLNHDAMYWYRQDPGQGLRLIYYSQIVNDFQKGDIAEGYSVSREKKESFPLTVTSAQKNPTAFYLCASSIVSGREGNQPQHFGDGTRLSIL.

This chain connects TRBV5-1 to TRBJ2-3, with 10 bases that match TRBD2. The CDR3 is made up of 15 amino acids. After removal of 4 bases from V and 7 bases from J, the junction contained 9 bases not matched to a gene. Germline V gives CDR1 SGHRS, CDR2 YFSETQ. DNA for the CDR3: TGCGCCAGCAGCAAGAGCGGGGGGGAAGGATATACGCAGTATTTT. Translated, it gives CASSKSGGEGYTQYF. Supplemented by reference TRBV5-1 and TRBJ2-3, the full variable domain reads KAGVTQTPRYLIKTRGQQVTLSCSPISGHRSVSWYQQTPGQGLQFLFEYFSETQRNKGNFPGRFSGRQFSNSRSEMNVSTLELGDSALYLCASSKSGGEGYTQYFGPGTRLTVL.

The chain carries TRBV2 and TRBJ2-5; a possible D gene is TRBD2 (5 bases). The CDR3 totals 12 residues. V shed 8 bases and J shed 5 bases, with 12 bases lying between them. The V gene's germline CDR1 is SNHLY and CDR2 FYNNEI. The CDR3 coding sequence is TGTGCCAGCCGAGGGTTTGGGGAGACCCAGTACTTC. Translation gives CASRGFGETQYF.

The chain couples TRBV13 to TRBJ2-1; 7 positions agree with TRBD1. This CDR3 is built from 15 residues. V trimming: 1 base; J trimming: 4 bases; junction bases outside the gene matches: 4. Germline CDR1 and CDR2: PRHDT and FYEKMQ (reference sequence). The CDR3 DNA reads as TGTGCCAGCAGCTTAGTATACAGGGGATACAATGAGCAGTTCTTC. It translates to CASSLVYRGYNEQFF.

V usage is TRBV6-5 and J usage is TRBJ2-7, with 11 nucleotides matching TRBD2. In germline, CDR1 is MNHEY, CDR2 SVGAGI. The CDR3 runs to 14 residues. Trimming cost V 8 bases and J 3 bases; bases outside gene matches: 6. CDR3 coding DNA: TGTGCCAGCCGTCTAGCGGGAGGCCTCTACGAGCAGTACTTC. This codes for CASRLAGGLYEQYF.

The CDR3 spells CASSKARGIAGGGVEQYF. The CDR3 DNA reads TGTGCCAGCAGCAAAGCGCGGGGGATAGCGGGAGGGGGTGTGGAGCAGTACTTC. This chain connects TRBV21-1 to TRBJ2-7; the table's D call, TRBD2, has no DNA check behind it. TRBV21-1 corresponds to a pseudogene. The length of the CDR3 is 18 residues.

The chain couples TRBV30 to TRBJ2-5; D gene uncertain. The CDR3 sequence is 12 residues long. V was trimmed by 2 bases and J by 2 bases, leaving 6 bases between them. Germline CDR1 is GTSNPN and CDR2 is SVGIG (reference sequence). In DNA, the CDR3 is TGTGCCTGGAGTAGTAGTCAAGAGACCCAGTACTTC. Encoded protein: CAWSSSQETQYF. Full variable domain (outside the CDR3, taken from reference TRBV30 and TRBJ2-5): SQTIHQWPATLVQPVGSPLSLECTVEGTSNPNLYWYRQAAGRGLQLLFYSVGIGQISSEVPQNLSASRPQDRQFILSSKKLLLSDSGFYLCAWSSSQETQYFGPGTRLLVL.

V is TRBV30 and J is TRBJ2-5; possible D gene TRBD2, 5 bases. Germline V lookup: CDR1 GTSNPN, CDR2 SVGIG (reference sequence). CDR3 length: 13 residues. V lost 2 bases and J lost 3, with 10 bases in between. The CDR3 coding sequence is TGTGCCTGGAGTTCTAGCAAGAAAGAGACCCAGTACTTC. Protein product: CAWSSSKKETQYF. Complete variable domain (other parts from reference TRBV30 and TRBJ2-5): SQTIHQWPATLVQPVGSPLSLECTVEGTSNPNLYWYRQAAGRGLQLLFYSVGIGQISSEVPQNLSASRPQDRQFILSSKKLLLSDSGFYLCAWSSSKKETQYFGPGTRLLVL.

The J gene is TRBJ1-4, the V gene TRBV2, with 10 positions matching TRBD1. Germline-derived CDR1 and CDR2 are SNHLY and FYNNEI. V was clipped by 6 bases and J by 5 bases; unmatched bases: 6. CDR3 length equals 15 residues. CDR3 amino acids: CASRPTDRGNEKLFF. CDR3 DNA sequence: TGTGCCAGCAGACCTACGGACAGGGGGAATGAAAAACTGTTTTTT.